The next 25 T cell receptor beta chains were all read from a single sample in a study of T cell responses to AZD1222 COVID-19 vaccine. Generated by immunoSEQ multiplex PCR, the TCRdb table keeps only in-frame clones and is missing some. This sample has 95,000 to 110,000 clones; about 90% occur once, and the top ten carry about 4.5%. The source was peripheral blood, collected on day 0 of AZD1222 vaccination. Source of these receptors: an adult in good health.

The chain joins TRBV7-9 to TRBJ1-2; D not resolved. The V and J ends lost 5 bases and 4 bases respectively, with 14 bases between them. This CDR3 comprises 14 residues. Looked up from germline, CDR1 is SEHNR and CDR2 is FQNEAQ (reference sequence). The DNA of the CDR3 is TGTGCCAGCAGCCCCGGAATCTCTGGCTATGGCTACACCTTC. It yields the protein CASSPGISGYGYTF.

The gene calls are TRBV7-9 and TRBJ2-3, with 9 nucleotides matching TRBD2. CDR3 size: 15 residues. Germline V CDR1 and CDR2: SEHNR, FQNEAQ (reference sequence). The V gene end was trimmed by 2 bases and the J gene end by 5 bases; junction bases not matched to a gene: 5. CDR3 residues: CASSLLAGARDTQYF. CDR3 nucleotide sequence: TGTGCCAGCAGCTTATTAGCGGGGGCTCGAGATACGCAGTATTTT.

The CDR3 reads CAWNIGQEELFF. CDR3 nucleotides: TGTGCCTGGAATATAGGACAGGAGGAACTGTTTTTT. The chain carries TRBV30 and TRBJ1-4; TRBD1 agrees at 7 bases. CDR3 length: 12 amino acids. The germline gives CDR1 GTSNPN, CDR2 SVGIG (reference sequence). J gave up 12 bases and V 4 bases, and 8 bases lay outside the gene matches.

The V gene is TRBV19, the J gene TRBJ1-2, with 7 bases fitting TRBD1. This CDR3 is 16 amino acids long. Trimming at V came to 6 bases and at J to 2 bases, leaving 12 bases not matched to a gene. Germline V gene sequence: CDR1 LNHDA, CDR2 SQIVND (reference sequence). In DNA, the CDR3 is TGTGCCAGTAGGCTACTCTCGACAGGGAGGAACTATGGCTACACCTTC. Translating gives CASRLLSTGRNYGYTF.

This chain connects TRBV11-1 to TRBJ2-2, with D perhaps TRBD1 (7 bases). Germline assignment: CDR1 SGHAT and CDR2 FQDESV (reference sequence). Trimming pared 5 bases from V and 4 bases from J, leaving 17 bases between. The CDR3 sequence is 16 residues long. In DNA form, the CDR3 reads TGTGCCAGCAGCCCCAAGGCAGGGGGGACCACCGGGGAGCTGTTTTTT. It codes for CASSPKAGGTTGELFF.

The chain recombines TRBV27 with TRBJ2-1; D remains ambiguous. The CDR3 has 14 amino acids. Trimming removed 6 bases at V and 8 bases at J, with 17 bases between. In germline, CDR1 is MNHEY, CDR2 SMNVEV (reference sequence). This CDR3 reads CASRAGPPGHEQFF. For the CDR3, the DNA is TGTGCCAGCAGGGCCGGGCCTCCTGGGCATGAGCAGTTCTTC.

The chain links TRBV28 to TRBJ1-5, with D unresolved. Looked up from germline, CDR1 is MDHEN and CDR2 is SYDVKM. V gave up 7 bases and J gave up 5 bases, with 9 bases separating them. The CDR3 length is 12 residues. The CDR3 bases are TGTGCCAGCACCAAGCCCCATCAGCCCCAGCATTTT. Protein product: CASTKPHQPQHF.

The chain joins TRBV29-1 to TRBJ1-4; a possible D gene is TRBD1 (5 bases). The germline V gene has CDR1 SQVTM and CDR2 ANQGSEA. Trimming pared 5 bases from V and 7 bases from J, leaving 11 bases between. This CDR3 is 12 amino acids long. The CDR3 sequence: CSVWDGGEKLFF. The CDR3 coding sequence is TGCAGCGTTTGGGACGGAGGTGAAAAACTGTTTTTT.

The chain employs TRBV9 and TRBJ2-3; TRBD2 matches at 9 bases. Per the germline V gene, CDR1 is SGDLS and CDR2 is YYNGEE. There are 16 residues in the CDR3. V shed 4 bases and J 6 bases; nucleotides not matched to a gene: 12. The CDR3 here is CASSPHASGTSDTQYF. The CDR3 region has the DNA TGTGCCAGCAGCCCCCATGCTAGCGGGACGTCTGATACGCAGTATTTT.

The chain recombines TRBV18 with TRBJ2-7; 7 bases are a match to TRBD1. The CDR3 spans 13 residues. The germline gives CDR1 KGHSH, CDR2 LQKENI. Trimming cost V 6 bases and J 3 bases; bases outside gene matches: 5. In DNA, the CDR3 is TGTGCCAGCTCTTCTGGGACAGACTACGAGCAGTACTTC. Protein product: CASSSGTDYEQYF.

The chain employs TRBV19 and TRBJ1-2; D is undetermined. Germline CDR1 and CDR2: LNHDA and SQIVND (reference sequence). Deletions cut 7 bases from V and 4 bases from J, with 13 bases between. CDR3 length: 13 residues. CDR3 loop: CASKSSLGYGYTF. In DNA form, the CDR3 reads TGTGCCAGTAAGTCCAGTCTTGGCTATGGCTACACCTTC. The variable domain in full, completed from reference TRBV19 and TRBJ1-2, reads DGGITQSPKYLFRKEGQNVTLSCEQNLNHDAMYWYRQDPGQGLRLIYYSQIVNDFQKGDIAEGYSVSREKKESFPLTVTSAQKNPTAFYLCASKSSLGYGYTFGSGTRLTVV.

The gene calls are TRBV28 and TRBJ2-1; D is unclear. The germline V gene has CDR1 MDHEN and CDR2 SYDVKM. V lost 2 bases, J lost 5 bases, and 13 bases lay in between. The CDR3 covers 15 residues. Here the CDR3 DNA reads TGTGCCAGCAGTTTAGTGTTAGCCGCGAACAATGAGCAGTTCTTC. This codes for CASSLVLAANNEQFF.

This chain connects TRBV20-1 to TRBJ1-2, with unresolved D. CDR3 length: 10 residues. V was pared by 6 bases and J by 7 bases, with 9 bases between. CDR1 is DFQATT and CDR2 is SNEGSKA in the germline V gene (reference sequence). The CDR3 nucleotides are TGCAGTGCCCCCCGGGGTGGCTACACCTTC. Amino acid sequence: CSAPRGGYTF.

This sequence joins TRBV9 and TRBJ2-1, with a tentative D call TRBD2 (6 bases). Germline CDR1 SGDLS, CDR2 YYNGEE. This CDR3 spans 11 amino acids. V was trimmed by 3 bases and J by 9 bases, leaving 7 bases between them. The CDR3 loop is CASSATSEQFF. The DNA for the CDR3 is TGTGCCAGCAGCGCGACTAGTGAGCAGTTCTTC.

The chain carries TRBV2 and TRBJ2-3; D is possibly TRBD1 or TRBD2 (6 bases each). The V gene's germline CDR1 is SNHLY and CDR2 FYNNEI. CDR3 size: 17 residues. V was clipped by 7 bases and J by 2 bases, with 22 bases between them. The CDR3 sequence: CASTSRGVRFSTDTQYF. CDR3 sequence (DNA): TGTGCCAGCACCTCTAGGGGGGTGCGGTTTTCCACAGATACGCAGTATTTT.

The CDR3 region has the DNA TGTGCCAGCGAGGAAAGGGATAACACCGGGGAGCTGTTTTTT. Amino acids: CASEERDNTGELFF. This chain connects TRBV2 to TRBJ2-2; D is ambiguous. Germline assignment: CDR1 SNHLY and CDR2 FYNNEI. V was cut by 8 bases and J by 2 bases, with 12 bases left in between. The CDR3 is 14 amino acids. Complete variable domain (other parts from reference TRBV2 and TRBJ2-2): EPEVTQTPSHQVTQMGQEVILRCVPISNHLYFYWYRQILGQKVEFLVSFYNNEISEKSEIFDDQFSVERPDGSNFTLKIRSTKLEDSAMYFCASEERDNTGELFFGEGSRLTVL.

The chain joins TRBV6-5 to TRBJ1-1; D gene unclear. V lost 0 bases and J lost 4, with 6 bases in between. The length of the CDR3 is 13 residues. Germline CDR1 MNHEY, CDR2 SVGAGI. The CDR3: CASSYSIGTEAFF. CDR3 sequence (DNA): TGTGCCAGCAGTTACTCGATAGGCACTGAAGCTTTCTTT.

The chain employs TRBV18 and TRBJ1-5, with D perhaps matching TRBD1 (6 bases). The CDR3 loop spans 17 amino acids. V dropped 5 bases and J dropped 0 bases, with 17 bases sitting between them. CDR1 KGHSH and CDR2 LQKENI come from the germline V gene. The CDR3 region is CASSTGTRGFSNQPQHF. The CDR3 coding sequence is TGTGCCAGCTCAACAGGGACACGAGGCTTTAGCAATCAGCCCCAGCATTTT.

The chain carries TRBV19 and TRBJ1-5, with 9 nucleotides matching TRBD1. V shed 1 base, J shed 2 bases, and the junction held 3 bases outside the gene matches. The length of the CDR3 is 16 residues. Germline loops: CDR1 LNHDA, CDR2 SQIVND (reference sequence). Here the CDR3 DNA reads TGTGCCAGTAGTATAGTAACAGGGGGCGGCAATCAGCCCCAGCATTTT. Its protein is CASSIVTGGGNQPQHF.

V is TRBV4-3 and J is TRBJ2-7, with a tentative D call TRBD1 (6 bases). CDR3 size: 16 residues. The V gene's germline CDR1 is LGHNA and CDR2 YSLEER. V gave up 0 bases and J gave up 5 bases, with 17 bases separating them. CDR3 protein: CASSQDWPDRNNEQYF. The DNA for the CDR3 is TGCGCCAGCAGCCAAGACTGGCCAGACAGGAACAACGAGCAGTACTTC.

The chain has TRBV14 and TRBJ2-1, with 8 bases aligning to TRBD2. There are 16 residues in the CDR3. The junction had 8 bases not matched to a gene; V was cut back by 0 bases and J by 7 bases. The germline gives CDR1 SGHDN, CDR2 FVKESK. CDR3 nucleotide sequence: TGTGCCAGCAGCCAAGATCTTGGGCTAGCGGGTAATGAGCAGTTCTTC. It yields the protein CASSQDLGLAGNEQFF.

The CDR3 here is CASSLSGGNRGTEAFF. CDR3 nucleotides: TGTGCCAGCAGCCTAAGTGGTGGAAACAGGGGGACTGAAGCTTTCTTT. V gene TRBV3-1 (or the pseudogene TRBV3-2) combines with J gene TRBJ1-1; 8 nucleotides agree with TRBD1. The CDR3 contains 16 residues. The germline V gene encodes CDR1 LGHDT and CDR2 YNNKEL (reference sequence). The V gene end was trimmed by 4 bases and the J gene end by 5 bases; junction bases not matched to a gene: 12.

J is TRBJ2-1 and V is TRBV5-6, with D possibly TRBD2 on 6 matching bases. CDR1 SGHDT and CDR2 YYEEEE come from the germline V gene. V was cut by 4 bases and J by 3 bases, with 14 bases left in between. The CDR3 is 15 amino acids. CDR3 protein: CASSRDSTDYNEQFF. DNA of the CDR3: TGTGCCAGCAGCCGGGACTCGACGGACTACAATGAGCAGTTCTTC. Drawing the rest from reference TRBV5-6 and TRBJ2-1, the complete variable domain is DAGVTQSPTHLIKTRGQQVTLRCSPKSGHDTVSWYQQALGQGPQFIFQYYEEEERQRGNFPDRFSGHQFPNYSSELNVNALLLGDSALYLCASSRDSTDYNEQFFGPGTRLTVL.

The chain couples TRBV10-3 to TRBJ1-1; 12 bases map to TRBD1. Germline CDR1 reads ENHRY; CDR2 reads SYGVKD. V shed 11 bases and J 7 bases; nucleotides not matched to a gene: 11. This CDR3 has 14 amino acids. The CDR3 reads CALRGGQGADEAFF. CDR3 bases: TGTGCCCTTCGAGGGGGACAGGGGGCGGATGAAGCTTTCTTT.

The chain couples TRBV7-9 to TRBJ1-4; D gene uncertain. The length of the CDR3 is 12 residues. From germline, CDR1 is SEHNR and CDR2 FQNEAQ (reference sequence). V was trimmed by 8 bases and J by 7 bases, leaving 11 bases between them. CDR3 DNA: TGTGCCAGCTCAGATTCAGGTGAAAAACTGTTTTTT. Protein sequence: CASSDSGEKLFF.